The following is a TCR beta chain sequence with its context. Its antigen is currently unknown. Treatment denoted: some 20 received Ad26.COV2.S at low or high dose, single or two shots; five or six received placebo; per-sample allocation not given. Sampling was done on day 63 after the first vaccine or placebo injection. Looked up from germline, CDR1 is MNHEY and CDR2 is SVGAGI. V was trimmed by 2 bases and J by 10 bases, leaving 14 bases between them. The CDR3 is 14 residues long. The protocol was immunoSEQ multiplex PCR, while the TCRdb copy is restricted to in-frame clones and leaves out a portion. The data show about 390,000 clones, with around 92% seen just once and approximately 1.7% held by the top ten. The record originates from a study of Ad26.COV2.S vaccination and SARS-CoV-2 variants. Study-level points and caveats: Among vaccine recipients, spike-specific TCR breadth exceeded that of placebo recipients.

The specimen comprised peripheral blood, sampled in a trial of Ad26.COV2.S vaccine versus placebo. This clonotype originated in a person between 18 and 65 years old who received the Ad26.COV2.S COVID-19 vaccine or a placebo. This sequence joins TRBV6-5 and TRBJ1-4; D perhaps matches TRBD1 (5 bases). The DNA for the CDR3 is TGTGCCAGCAGTTACAGGCAGGGTGTCCGAAAACTGTTTTTT. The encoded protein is CASSYRQGVRKLFF.